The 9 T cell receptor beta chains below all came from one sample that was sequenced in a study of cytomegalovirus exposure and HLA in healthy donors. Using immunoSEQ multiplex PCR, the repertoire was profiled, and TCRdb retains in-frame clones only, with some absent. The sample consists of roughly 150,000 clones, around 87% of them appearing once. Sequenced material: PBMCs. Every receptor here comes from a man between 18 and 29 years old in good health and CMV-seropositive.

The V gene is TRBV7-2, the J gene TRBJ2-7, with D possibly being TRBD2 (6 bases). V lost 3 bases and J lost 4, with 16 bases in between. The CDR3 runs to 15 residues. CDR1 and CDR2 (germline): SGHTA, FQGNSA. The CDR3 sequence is CASSFFRGITYEQYF. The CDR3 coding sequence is TGTGCCAGCAGCTTTTTCCGGGGGATTACGTACGAGCAGTACTTC. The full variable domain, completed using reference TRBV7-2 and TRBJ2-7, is GAGVSQSPSNKVTEKGKDVELRCDPISGHTALYWYRQSLGQGLEFLIYFQGNSAPDKSGLPSDRFSAERTGGSVSTLTIQRTQQEDSAVYLCASSFFRGITYEQYFGPGTRLTVT.

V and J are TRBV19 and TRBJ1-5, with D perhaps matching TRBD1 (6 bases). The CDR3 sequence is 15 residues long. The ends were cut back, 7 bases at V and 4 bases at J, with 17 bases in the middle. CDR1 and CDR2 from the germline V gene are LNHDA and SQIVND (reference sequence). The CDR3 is CASTPWGQGNQPQHF. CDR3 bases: TGTGCCAGTACCCCATGGGGGCAGGGGAATCAGCCCCAGCATTTT.

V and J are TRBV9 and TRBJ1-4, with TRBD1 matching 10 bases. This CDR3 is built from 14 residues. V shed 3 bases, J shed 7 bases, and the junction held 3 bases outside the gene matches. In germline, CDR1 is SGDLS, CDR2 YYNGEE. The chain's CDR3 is CASSDRDRGEKLFF. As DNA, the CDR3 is TGTGCCAGCAGCGACCGGGACAGGGGTGAAAAACTGTTTTTT.

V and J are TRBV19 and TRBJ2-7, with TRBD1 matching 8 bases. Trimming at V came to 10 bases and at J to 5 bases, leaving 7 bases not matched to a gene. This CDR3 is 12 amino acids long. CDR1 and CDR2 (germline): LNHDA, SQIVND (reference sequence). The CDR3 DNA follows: TGTGCCACCCGGACAGGGAGCAACGAGCAGTACTTC. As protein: CATRTGSNEQYF.

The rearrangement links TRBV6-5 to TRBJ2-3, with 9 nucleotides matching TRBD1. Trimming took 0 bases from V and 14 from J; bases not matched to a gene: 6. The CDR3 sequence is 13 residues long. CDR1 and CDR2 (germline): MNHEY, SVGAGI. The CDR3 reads CASSYSGTGPMYF. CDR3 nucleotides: TGTGCCAGCAGTTACTCAGGGACAGGGCCTATGTATTTT.

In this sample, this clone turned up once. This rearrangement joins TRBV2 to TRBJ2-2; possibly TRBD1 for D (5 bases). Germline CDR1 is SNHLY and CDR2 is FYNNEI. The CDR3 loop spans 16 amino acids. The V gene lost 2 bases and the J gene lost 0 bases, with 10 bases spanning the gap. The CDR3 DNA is TGTGCCAGCAGTGAAAGGGGCACGTCGAACACCGGGGAGCTGTTTTTT. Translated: CASSERGTSNTGELFF.

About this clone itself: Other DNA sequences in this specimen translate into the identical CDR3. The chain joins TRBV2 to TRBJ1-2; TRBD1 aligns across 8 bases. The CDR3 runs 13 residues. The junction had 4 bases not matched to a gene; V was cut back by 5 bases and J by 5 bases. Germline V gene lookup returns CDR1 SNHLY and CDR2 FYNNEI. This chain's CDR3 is CASSWTGTYGYTF. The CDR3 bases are TGTGCCAGCAGTTGGACAGGGACGTATGGCTACACCTTC.

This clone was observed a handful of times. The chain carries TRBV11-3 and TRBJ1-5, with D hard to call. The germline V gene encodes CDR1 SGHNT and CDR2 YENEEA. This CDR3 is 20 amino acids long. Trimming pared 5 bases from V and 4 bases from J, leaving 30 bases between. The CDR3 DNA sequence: TGTGCCAGCAGCCCGACTTTTGCTCGGCCAGAACGGAAAAAAAATCAGCCCCAGCATTTT. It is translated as CASSPTFARPERKKNQPQHF. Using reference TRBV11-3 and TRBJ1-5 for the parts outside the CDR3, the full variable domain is EAGVVQSPRYKIIEKKQPVAFWCNPISGHNTLYWYLQNLGQGPELLIRYENEEAVDDSQLPKDRFSAERLKGVDSTLKIQPAELGDSAVYLCASSPTFARPERKKNQPQHFGDGTRLSIL.

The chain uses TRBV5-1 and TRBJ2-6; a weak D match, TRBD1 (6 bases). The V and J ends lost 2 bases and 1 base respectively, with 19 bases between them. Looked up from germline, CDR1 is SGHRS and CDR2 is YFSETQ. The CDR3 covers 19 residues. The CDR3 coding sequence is TGCGCCAGCAGCTTCGGACAGTTCTTAACCCCATCTGGGGCCAACGTCCTGACTTTC. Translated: CASSFGQFLTPSGANVLTF.